These 21 T cell receptor beta chains share one sample of origin, sequenced in a study of long-term antiretroviral therapy in people with HIV. With survey level as its setting, the immunoSEQ assay was v3.0. Sequenced by immunoSEQ multiplex PCR; TCRdb stores in-frame clones only, minus some. The sample includes about 33,000 clones, 96% of them seen just once. The specimen was unsorted PBMCs, collected approximately 6.8 years after starting antiretroviral therapy. These TCRs come from a young man with HIV.

The chain carries TRBV6-1 and TRBJ1-2, with TRBD1 identical over 9 bases. This CDR3 is built from 14 residues. Trimming removed 7 bases from V and 8 bases from J; junction bases left unmatched: 11. Germline loops: CDR1 MNHNS, CDR2 SASEGT. The CDR3 coding sequence is TGTGCCAGCAAAAAAGCCGGGACAGGGAACGGCTACACCTTC. This translates into CASKKAGTGNGYTF.

In this sample, this clone turned up once. This chain uses TRBV7-8 with TRBJ1-3, with 7 nucleotides matching TRBD1. Trimming cost V 6 bases and J 11 bases; bases outside gene matches: 4. The CDR3 covers 11 residues. Germline V CDR1 and CDR2: SGHVS, FQNEAQ. The CDR3 reads CASSAGGPIYF. CDR3 nucleotides: TGTGCCAGCAGTGCAGGGGGACCCATATATTTT.

The chain has TRBV6-6 and TRBJ1-2; 7 bases line up with TRBD1. Trimming removed 2 bases from V and 7 bases from J; junction bases left unmatched: 7. This CDR3 has 14 residues. The V gene's germline CDR1 is MNHNY and CDR2 SVGAGI (reference sequence). In nucleotides, the CDR3 is TGTGCCAGCAGTTACCAGGGGGGCTCGGGTGGCTACACCTTC. This encodes CASSYQGGSGGYTF.

The chain joins TRBV4-2 to TRBJ2-7; unclear D gene. The ends were cut back, 1 base at V and 3 bases at J, with 10 bases in the middle. Germline V gene lookup returns CDR1 LGHNA and CDR2 YNFKEQ. CDR3 size: 14 residues. CDR3 DNA: TGTGCCAGCAGCCAAGCGACCACCGGCTACGAGCAGTACTTC. Translation gives CASSQATTGYEQYF.

The chain couples TRBV7-9 to TRBJ2-1; 8 bases line up with TRBD2. Trimming removed 5 bases from V and 0 bases from J; junction bases left unmatched: 3. Looked up from germline, CDR1 is SEHNR and CDR2 is FQNEAQ (reference sequence). CDR3 size: 15 residues. CDR3 loop: CASSRLAISYNEQFF. The CDR3 DNA reads as TGTGCCAGCAGCCGACTAGCGATCTCCTACAATGAGCAGTTCTTC.

CDR3 DNA: TGTGCCAGCAGCGTAGCTCTCACTAGCGGGGGGAATGAGCAGTTCTTC. Amino acids: CASSVALTSGGNEQFF. V usage is TRBV9 and J usage is TRBJ2-1, with 12 bases identical to TRBD2. Trimming at V came to 0 bases and at J to 7 bases, leaving 5 bases not matched to a gene. Germline-derived CDR1 and CDR2 are SGDLS and YYNGEE. The CDR3 is 16 residues long. The entire variable domain, with the rest obtained from reference TRBV9 and TRBJ2-1, is as follows: DSGVTQTPKHLITATGQRVTLRCSPRSGDLSVYWYQQSLDQGLQFLIQYYNGEERAKGNILERFSAQQFPDLHSELNLSSLELGDSALYFCASSVALTSGGNEQFFGPGTRLTVL.

This clone was seen only once. V usage is TRBV18 and J usage is TRBJ2-7, with D possibly matching TRBD1 (6 bases). With 2 bases removed from V and 5 bases from J, the gap between germline ends came to 19 bases. Germline-derived CDR1 and CDR2 are KGHSH and LQKENI. The CDR3 has 16 amino acids. The CDR3 protein is CASSPINPGGGHEQYF. In DNA form, the CDR3 reads TGTGCCAGCTCACCAATCAACCCTGGGGGCGGCCACGAGCAGTACTTC.

This sequence joins TRBV10-1 and TRBJ1-1; 10 bases fit TRBD1. Germline trimming cut 6 bases from V and 1 base from J; bases unmatched to any gene: 8. The V gene's germline CDR1 is WNHNN and CDR2 SYGVQD (reference sequence). The CDR3 spans 16 residues. CDR3 coding DNA: TGCGCCAGCAGCCCCGGGACAGGGGTGGGGAACACTGAAGCTTTCTTT. Residues: CASSPGTGVGNTEAFF.

The chain uses TRBV7-8 and TRBJ2-2, with D hard to call. This CDR3 contains 12 residues. Germline V lookup: CDR1 SGHVS, CDR2 FQNEAQ. Trimming pared 5 bases from V and 9 bases from J, leaving 10 bases between. CDR3 coding DNA: TGTGCCAGCAGCGGGTTTTCACGGGAGCTGTTTTTT. This translates into CASSGFSRELFF.

This clone is a singleton in its sample. The chain employs TRBV10-3 and TRBJ2-2, with 10 positions matching TRBD2. CDR1 ENHRY and CDR2 SYGVKD come from the germline V gene. The CDR3 extends over 17 amino acids. V lost 4 bases and J lost 5; bases outside the gene matches: 10. CDR3 residues: CAISAKSGLATTGELFF. In DNA form, the CDR3 reads TGTGCCATCAGTGCGAAGTCGGGACTAGCGACAACCGGGGAGCTGTTTTTT.

The CDR3 is CASSRAERGVRTDTQYF. Written as DNA, the CDR3 is TGTGCCAGCAGCAGAGCCGAGCGGGGGGTCCGCACAGATACGCAGTATTTT. The V gene is TRBV9, the J gene TRBJ2-3; 9 nucleotides line up with TRBD2. Germline CDR1 is SGDLS and CDR2 is YYNGEE. The CDR3 spans 17 residues. With 4 bases clipped from V and 1 base from J, the junction kept 10 bases outside the gene matches. The variable domain in full, completed from reference TRBV9 and TRBJ2-3, reads DSGVTQTPKHLITATGQRVTLRCSPRSGDLSVYWYQQSLDQGLQFLIQYYNGEERAKGNILERFSAQQFPDLHSELNLSSLELGDSALYFCASSRAERGVRTDTQYFGPGTRLTVL.

This chain connects TRBV4-3 to TRBJ1-1; tentatively, D is TRBD1 (5 bases). Germline V CDR1 and CDR2: LGHNA, YSLEER. The CDR3 has 17 residues. Trimming removed 0 bases from V and 4 bases from J, with 18 bases in between. CDR3 sequence (DNA): TGCGCCAGCAGCCAAGAAGGTTGGGGACGAAATCCCACTGAAGCTTTCTTT. Encoded protein: CASSQEGWGRNPTEAFF.

V gene TRBV6-6 combines with J gene TRBJ1-5, with unresolved D. The CDR3 length is 15 residues. Trimming removed 5 bases at V and 5 bases at J, with 16 bases between. Germline loops: CDR1 MNHNY, CDR2 SVGAGI (reference sequence). CDR3 residues: CASSALGVVYQPQHF. DNA for the CDR3: TGTGCCAGCAGTGCCCTCGGGGTAGTCTATCAGCCCCAGCATTTT.

This clone was counted a single time. The chain is built from TRBV9 and TRBJ2-3; D may be TRBD2 (6 bases). The CDR3 loop spans 17 amino acids. V was shortened by 4 bases and J by 2 bases, with 20 bases between the two germline ends. The germline gives CDR1 SGDLS, CDR2 YYNGEE. CDR3 amino acids: CASSLGRGTSITDTQYF. In DNA form, the CDR3 reads TGTGCCAGCAGCTTAGGGCGCGGGACGAGCATCACAGATACGCAGTATTTT.

The chain carries TRBV12-5 and TRBJ2-2, with 10 bases that match TRBD2. J lost 1 base, V lost 5 bases, and 4 bases had no gene match. The germline V gene encodes CDR1 LGHNT and CDR2 FRNRAP. This CDR3 spans 16 amino acids. The CDR3 region is CASGPGLAENTGELFF. CDR3 coding DNA: TGTGCTAGTGGTCCCGGACTAGCGGAGAACACCGGGGAGCTGTTTTTT. The full variable domain, completed using reference TRBV12-5 and TRBJ2-2, is DARVTQTPRHKVTEMGQEVTMRCQPILGHNTVFWYRQTMMQGLELLAYFRNRAPLDDSGMPKDRFSAEMPDATLATLKIQPSEPRDSAVYFCASGPGLAENTGELFFGEGSRLTVL.

The chain combines TRBV27 with TRBJ2-1, with 7 bases matching TRBD1. The CDR3 length is 14 residues. The junction had 8 bases not matched to a gene; V was cut back by 5 bases and J by 7 bases. The V gene's germline CDR1 is MNHEY and CDR2 SMNVEV (reference sequence). Here the CDR3 DNA reads TGTGCCAGCAGTCCCACAGGGGCAGGGAATGAGCAGTTCTTC. Translating gives CASSPTGAGNEQFF.

Turning to this clone: Different DNA sequences within this sample yield the same CDR3. The rearrangement links TRBV19 to TRBJ1-5; possible D gene TRBD1, 5 bases. The CDR3 totals 14 residues. Looked up from germline, CDR1 is LNHDA and CDR2 is SQIVND (reference sequence). The ends were cut back, 3 bases at V and 1 base at J, with 7 bases in the middle. The CDR3 sequence: CASSIRDSNQPQHF. In DNA, the CDR3 is TGTGCCAGTAGTATTCGGGACAGCAATCAGCCCCAGCATTTT.

J is TRBJ1-3 and V is TRBV2, with D hard to call. Trimming cost V 8 bases and J 3 bases, with 14 bases left between them. Germline V gives CDR1 SNHLY, CDR2 FYNNEI. The CDR3 has 14 amino acids. The CDR3 loop is CASRGWQVGNTIYF. DNA of the CDR3: TGTGCCAGCCGGGGATGGCAAGTTGGAAACACCATATATTTT.

The CDR3 sequence: CSVGALETYEQYF. CDR3 sequence (DNA): TGCAGCGTTGGAGCGCTAGAGACCTACGAGCAGTACTTC. The chain employs TRBV29-1 and TRBJ2-7; D is undetermined. From germline, CDR1 is SQVTM and CDR2 ANQGSEA. The CDR3 runs to 13 residues. Trimming pared 4 bases from V and 2 bases from J, leaving 12 bases between.

The CDR3 region has the DNA TGCGCCAGCAGGCCAGGTAGTACTACCTCCTACGAGCAGTACTTC. This translates into CASRPGSTTSYEQYF. The chain uses TRBV5-1 and TRBJ2-7, with D uncertain. The V end was cut by 5 bases, the J end by 0 bases, with 15 bases between. Germline-derived CDR1 and CDR2 are SGHRS and YFSETQ. This CDR3 is 15 amino acids long.

This chain links TRBV9 with TRBJ2-1, with no clear D. This CDR3 is built from 12 residues. The V gene's germline CDR1 is SGDLS and CDR2 YYNGEE. V shed 1 base and J shed 7 bases, with 6 bases lying between them. The CDR3 spells CASSVKSNEQFF. For the CDR3, the DNA is TGTGCCAGCAGCGTAAAATCGAATGAGCAGTTCTTC.